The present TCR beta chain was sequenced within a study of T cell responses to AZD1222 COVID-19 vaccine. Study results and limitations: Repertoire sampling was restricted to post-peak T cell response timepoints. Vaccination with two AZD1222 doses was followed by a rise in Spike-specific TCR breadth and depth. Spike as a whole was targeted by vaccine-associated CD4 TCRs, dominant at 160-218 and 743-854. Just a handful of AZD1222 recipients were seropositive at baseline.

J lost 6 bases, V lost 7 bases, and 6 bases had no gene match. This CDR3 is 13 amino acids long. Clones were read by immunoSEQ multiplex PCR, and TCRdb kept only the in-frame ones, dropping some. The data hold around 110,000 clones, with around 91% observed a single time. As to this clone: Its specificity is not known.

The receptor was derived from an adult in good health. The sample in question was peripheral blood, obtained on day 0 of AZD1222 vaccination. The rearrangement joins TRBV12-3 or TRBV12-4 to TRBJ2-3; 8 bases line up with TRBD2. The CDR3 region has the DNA TGTGCCAGCAACCAGCGGGAGACGGATACGCAGTATTTT. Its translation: CASNQRETDTQYF.